This T cell receptor (beta chain) was recorded in a study of spatial heterogeneity in lung cancer. Across the whole study: Each unique TCR and UMI combination was seen more than ten times on average in raw reads.

Study results and caveats: Expanded intratumoral alpha and beta TCR counts tracked tumor mutation counts.

A unique molecular identifier was attached to every TCR cDNA molecule. TCRdb itself ran the 5' RACE reads through MiXCR, one entry per CDR3 protein. The data contain about 13,000 distinct CDR3 sequences, approximately 4.6% of them singletons. The germline CDR1 and CDR2 sequences are SGHNT and YYREEE (reference sequence). The V and J ends lost 3 bases and 7 bases respectively, with 25 bases between them. CDR3 length: 18 amino acids. Time point: sample taken at primary tumor resection. Sequencing covered unsorted whole RNA taken from tumor, nontumor lung or frozen PBMC. A single count supports this clonotype. Its cognate antigen is unknown. This beta chain is a stray sequence in a library constructed for alpha chains; its clone size is not meaningful.

Specimen: lung tumor tissue, collected at surgery. The chain recombines TRBV5-4 with TRBJ2-2; perhaps TRBD1 as D (6 bases). This TCR came from a male donor with early-stage non-small cell lung cancer. The CDR3 DNA follows: TGTGCCAGCAGCTCCATACTAAAACAGGGTGGTGAAGGCGGGGAGCTGTTTTTT. This codes for CASSSILKQGGEGGELFF.